Sequencing of this T cell receptor (beta chain) was carried out in a study of T cells in Graves' hyperthyroidism and ophthalmopathy. Overall study context: Before treatment of any kind, peripheral blood was taken at initial diagnosis. General study points: Ophthalmopathy was separated from stable hyperthyroidism by a 13 V-J model.

Hyperthyroidism patients were newly diagnosed, had disease duration under 2 months, and were aged 18 to 65 years. The CDR3 contains 13 residues. V lost 7 bases and J lost 0, with 12 bases in between. The germline CDR1 and CDR2 sequences are SQVTM and ANQGSEA. What was amplified from RNA transcripts were TCR beta CDR3 regions. An initial round of RT-PCR targeting the TCR CDR3 relied on the HTBI primer set. TCRdb called the multiplex PCR reads again in MiXCR, with one record for every CDR3 protein. The sample shows around 300,000 distinct CDR3 sequences, about 25% of them seen only once. This clonotype was seen many times. Its antigen remains unknown.

The sequencing sample was made of blood. V is TRBV29-1 and J is TRBJ1-1, with a possible D match to TRBD1 (6 bases). The source of this sequence is a man aged 40-49 years with Graves' hyperthyroidism that later progressed to Graves' ophthalmopathy. The CDR3 region is CSAAGAVNTEAFF. For the CDR3, the DNA is TGCAGCGCCGCGGGGGCGGTGAACACTGAAGCTTTCTTT.